This entry features one TCR beta chain sequence. What it binds is not known. This sample was included in a study of cytomegalovirus exposure and HLA in healthy donors. Study results and limitations: What a later analysis showed was that several of the most significant clusters appeared linked to common viral pathogens. The authors confirmed in vitro that a few CMV-associated chains were specific for CMV antigens.

V was shortened by 4 bases and J by 6 bases, with 10 bases between the two germline ends. Germline CDR1 and CDR2: WNHNN and SYGVQD (reference sequence). This CDR3 region has 13 residues. PCR was performed using 60 Vbeta and 13 Jbeta primers. Only in-frame clones appear in the TCRdb table, and some are missing; sequencing was by immunoSEQ multiplex PCR. The sample contains about 170,000 clones, over 75% of which appear only once. Sample: PBMCs. The origin of this receptor is a male donor in good health and CMV-seronegative. This chain links TRBV10-1 with TRBJ2-1, with TRBD2 as a possible D gene (6 bases). CDR3 protein: CASSVGGANEQFF. The CDR3 coding sequence is TGCGCCAGCAGTGTGGGAGGAGCCAATGAGCAGTTCTTC.